This TCR beta chain was sequenced for a study of T cell changes during pregnancy in multiple sclerosis (dated by TCRdb to about 2019). With regard to the full study: In women with multiple sclerosis, the researchers looked at how the T cell repertoire shifted as pregnancy progressed.

Library preparation was by the immunoSEQ multiplex PCR assay. The immuneACCESS repertoire file appears here via TCRdb, limited to in-frame rearrangements. These files lack a portion of the clones; in checked studies, under half of the deficit traces to unresolved V genes, and the cause of the others is not known. A total of about 28,000 clones appear in this sample, roughly nine tenths of them only once. In total, the top ten clones hold 0.6% to 0.85% of the sample. A word on this clone: Its antigen is unknown. Base qualities are not at hand, and no much larger clone is one base apart.

The CDR3 contains 15 residues, cysteine and phenylalanine counted. The retained sequence is limited to the CDR3, 45 bases, with the frame set at the first base. CDR1 and CDR2 are read off the germline V gene as MDHEN and SYDVKM. After removal of 4 bases from V and 3 bases from J, the junction retains 7 bases not matched to a gene. This sequence uses TRBV28 and TRBJ2-7, and 9 junctional nucleotides match TRBD1. Sequences were derived from CD4+ T cells from peripheral blood mononuclear cells, sampled in the second trimester of pregnancy. This receptor was identified in a female donor with multiple sclerosis, enrolled in a pregnancy study. The DNA sequence is given as TGTGCCAGCAGTTCCCCCGGGACAGGGCGCTACGAGCAGTACTTC. Its amino acids are CASSSPGTGRYEQYF.